Listed below are T cell receptor beta chains from one sample, sequenced in a study of blood T cell repertoires in COVID-19. Only in-frame clones appear in the TCRdb table, and some are missing; sequencing was by immunoSEQ multiplex PCR. Found here are roughly 200,000 clones, 80% to 85% of them singletons; the top ten hold around 4%. Sequencing used peripheral blood. The origin of the receptors is a man aged 45-65 years with active or convalescent COVID-19. CDR3s include the opening cysteine and the closing phenylalanine or tryptophan. The order of the fields is CDR3 DNA, CDR3 protein, D gene, clone size, J gene, V gene. D genes are given only for firm matches. Part of the rows lack a size; the others show once, few, many or a class for expanded clones.

CDR3nt: TGTGCCAGCAGCCCTAGCGGGGGCCTATTCTACAATGAGCAGTTCTTC
CDR3aa: CASSPSGGLFYNEQFF
d_gene: TRBD2
abundance: .
j_gene: TRBJ2-1
v_gene: TRBV3-1/TRBV3-2

CDR3nt: TGTGCCAGCAGCCAGAGGAGAGCGGGGGGCCGAAACACCGGGGAGCTGTTTTTT
CDR3aa: CASSQRRAGGRNTGELFF
d_gene: TRBD2
abundance: .
j_gene: TRBJ2-2
v_gene: TRBV3-1/TRBV3-2

CDR3nt: TGTGCCAGCAGCTCCTTGCCGGGACTAGCGGGGGTCAACGAGCAGTACTTC
CDR3aa: CASSSLPGLAGVNEQYF
d_gene: TRBD2
abundance: few
j_gene: TRBJ2-7
v_gene: TRBV7-2

CDR3nt: TGTGCCAGCAGTGATGGACTAGCGGGGCGCAACGAGCAGTACTTC
CDR3aa: CASSDGLAGRNEQYF
d_gene: TRBD2
abundance: .
j_gene: TRBJ2-7
v_gene: TRBV9

CDR3nt: TGTGCCAGCAGCCAAGTTTGGGGCCCACGACACGAGCAGTACTTC
CDR3aa: CASSQVWGPRHEQYF
d_gene: .
abundance: .
j_gene: TRBJ2-7
v_gene: TRBV3-1/TRBV3-2

CDR3nt: TGCGCCAGCAGCTTGGGGACAGGGAATCAGCCCCAGCATTTT
CDR3aa: CASSLGTGNQPQHF
d_gene: TRBD1
abundance: .
j_gene: TRBJ1-5
v_gene: TRBV5-1

CDR3nt: TGTGCCAGCAGTGCCAGTAGCAATCAGCCCCAGCATTTT
CDR3aa: CASSASSNQPQHF
d_gene: .
abundance: .
j_gene: TRBJ1-5
v_gene: TRBV6-4

CDR3nt: TGTGCCTGGAGTGTTCGGCAGGGGGGCTCTGAAGCTTTCTTT
CDR3aa: CAWSVRQGGSEAFF
d_gene: TRBD1
abundance: .
j_gene: TRBJ1-1
v_gene: TRBV30

CDR3nt: TGTGCCTGGACCCGGCAGGGGAATGAAAAACTGTTTTTT
CDR3aa: CAWTRQGNEKLFF
d_gene: .
abundance: .
j_gene: TRBJ1-4
v_gene: TRBV30

CDR3nt: TGTGCCAGCAGTGAGCGGGGACAGGGGATCACTGATGGCTACACCTTC
CDR3aa: CASSERGQGITDGYTF
d_gene: TRBD1
abundance: .
j_gene: TRBJ1-2
v_gene: TRBV2

CDR3nt: TGTGCCAGTAGTACTAGCGGGGGGGCAACCTACAATGAGCAGTTCTTC
CDR3aa: CASSTSGGATYNEQFF
d_gene: TRBD2
abundance: .
j_gene: TRBJ2-1
v_gene: TRBV19

CDR3nt: TGCAGCGTCAGAACCAGGGCTAAATCCAATGAAAAACTGTTTTTT
CDR3aa: CSVRTRAKSNEKLFF
d_gene: .
abundance: .
j_gene: TRBJ1-4
v_gene: TRBV29-1

CDR3nt: TGTGCCAGCAGCTCCGGGACTAGCGGGTTTCGGGACAATGAGCAGTTCTTC
CDR3aa: CASSSGTSGFRDNEQFF
d_gene: TRBD2
abundance: few
j_gene: TRBJ2-1
v_gene: TRBV11-2

CDR3nt: TGCGCCAGCAGCCTTGACAGGACAGGGGGAATCTACGAGCAGTACTTC
CDR3aa: CASSLDRTGGIYEQYF
d_gene: TRBD1
abundance: .
j_gene: TRBJ2-7
v_gene: TRBV5-1

CDR3nt: TGTGCCAGCAGCTTAAACAGGTACAATGAGCAGTTCTTC
CDR3aa: CASSLNRYNEQFF
d_gene: .
abundance: .
j_gene: TRBJ2-1
v_gene: TRBV11-3

CDR3nt: TGTGCCAGCAGGCCGGACAGTATCTATGGCTACACCTTC
CDR3aa: CASRPDSIYGYTF
d_gene: .
abundance: .
j_gene: TRBJ1-2
v_gene: TRBV28

CDR3nt: TGTGCCAGTAGTTTCGGACGGGGGGGGAATCAGCCCCAGCATTTT
CDR3aa: CASSFGRGGNQPQHF
d_gene: .
abundance: .
j_gene: TRBJ1-5
v_gene: TRBV19

CDR3nt: TGTGCTAGTGGTTTAGGGCAGGGGGCTGAAGCTTTCTTT
CDR3aa: CASGLGQGAEAFF
d_gene: TRBD1
abundance: .
j_gene: TRBJ1-1
v_gene: TRBV12-5

CDR3nt: TGTGCCAGTATCGACCTGACGAGGAGGAACACTGAAGCTTTCTTT
CDR3aa: CASIDLTRRNTEAFF
d_gene: .
abundance: .
j_gene: TRBJ1-1
v_gene: TRBV19

CDR3nt: TGCAGCGTTATTTCGACAGGGCGAGAGCAGTACTTC
CDR3aa: CSVISTGREQYF
d_gene: TRBD1
abundance: .
j_gene: TRBJ2-7
v_gene: TRBV29-1

CDR3nt: TGTGCCAGCAGTGCCCTTAGCGGGGGAGAAGAGACCCAGTACTTC
CDR3aa: CASSALSGGEETQYF
d_gene: TRBD2
abundance: .
j_gene: TRBJ2-5
v_gene: TRBV28

CDR3nt: TGCAGCGTCCAAACAGGGGGCGTCACTGAAGCTTTCTTT
CDR3aa: CSVQTGGVTEAFF
d_gene: TRBD1
abundance: .
j_gene: TRBJ1-1
v_gene: TRBV29-1

CDR3nt: TGTGCCAGCAGCCAAGGAAGCGGGGGGGCCAGGGCCTACAATGAGCAGTTCTTC
CDR3aa: CASSQGSGGARAYNEQFF
d_gene: TRBD2
abundance: .
j_gene: TRBJ2-1
v_gene: TRBV3-1/TRBV3-2

CDR3nt: TGCGCCACCCTTGGGGAGCTAGCGGGGGGCGAGACCCAGTACTTC
CDR3aa: CATLGELAGGETQYF
d_gene: TRBD2
abundance: .
j_gene: TRBJ2-5
v_gene: TRBV10-1

CDR3nt: TGTGCCAGTACCGACAGACGTTCCTCTGGAAACACCATATATTTT
CDR3aa: CASTDRRSSGNTIYF
d_gene: .
abundance: .
j_gene: TRBJ1-3
v_gene: TRBV19

CDR3nt: TGTGCCAGCAGCTTGGGTGGTAGCGGGGTGTACTACGAGCAGTACTTC
CDR3aa: CASSLGGSGVYYEQYF
d_gene: TRBD2
abundance: .
j_gene: TRBJ2-7
v_gene: TRBV5-6

CDR3nt: TGTGCCACCAGTGATTGGACTAGCGGGGAGGCAGATACGCAGTATTTT
CDR3aa: CATSDWTSGEADTQYF
d_gene: TRBD2
abundance: .
j_gene: TRBJ2-3
v_gene: TRBV24-1

CDR3nt: TGTGCCAGCAGCACCTGGGAGGCAGGGAGAGAGACCCAGTACTTC
CDR3aa: CASSTWEAGRETQYF
d_gene: .
abundance: .
j_gene: TRBJ2-5
v_gene: TRBV6-5

CDR3nt: TGTGCCAGCAGCCCCGGGACACCTAATAGCAATCAGCCCCAGCATTTT
CDR3aa: CASSPGTPNSNQPQHF
d_gene: .
abundance: .
j_gene: TRBJ1-5
v_gene: TRBV6-6

CDR3nt: TGCGCCAGCAGCTTACCGGGACAGGGGGCGAATGGCTACACCTTC
CDR3aa: CASSLPGQGANGYTF
d_gene: TRBD1
abundance: .
j_gene: TRBJ1-2
v_gene: TRBV5-1

CDR3nt: TGCGCCAGCAGCTTGGACGGGGGGGCCTCGACAGATACGCAGTATTTT
CDR3aa: CASSLDGGASTDTQYF
d_gene: TRBD2
abundance: .
j_gene: TRBJ2-3
v_gene: TRBV5-1

CDR3nt: TGTGCCAGCAGCTTAGGGACATCGACCTCCTACGAGCAGTACTTC
CDR3aa: CASSLGTSTSYEQYF
d_gene: .
abundance: few
j_gene: TRBJ2-7
v_gene: TRBV5-4

CDR3nt: TGTGCCAGCACCCTGGGCCGAGCTAACTATGGCTACACCTTC
CDR3aa: CASTLGRANYGYTF
d_gene: .
abundance: once
j_gene: TRBJ1-2
v_gene: TRBV28

CDR3nt: TGTGCCAGTAGCAGGGGAAGTTTCAATCAGCCCCAGCATTTT
CDR3aa: CASSRGSFNQPQHF
d_gene: .
abundance: .
j_gene: TRBJ1-5
v_gene: TRBV19

CDR3nt: TGTGCCAGCCCAGGGGCAGGGTACCTTTATGGGACTAGCTACACCGGGGAGCTGTTTTTT
CDR3aa: CASPGAGYLYGTSYTGELFF
d_gene: TRBD2
abundance: .
j_gene: TRBJ2-2
v_gene: TRBV6-7

CDR3nt: TGTGCCAGCAGTTCGGACACCTCCTACGAGCAGTACTTC
CDR3aa: CASSSDTSYEQYF
d_gene: .
abundance: .
j_gene: TRBJ2-7
v_gene: TRBV28

CDR3nt: TGTGCCAGCTCACCGCCTAACAGGGTCTCTGGGGCCAACGTCCTGACTTTC
CDR3aa: CASSPPNRVSGANVLTF
d_gene: .
abundance: .
j_gene: TRBJ2-6
v_gene: TRBV18

CDR3nt: TGTGCCAGCCAAAATAACAGGGTAAACACTGAAGCTTTCTTT
CDR3aa: CASQNNRVNTEAFF
d_gene: .
abundance: .
j_gene: TRBJ1-1
v_gene: TRBV25-1

CDR3nt: TGTGCCAGCAGCCAACTAGCGGGGGAAGAGACCCAGTACTTC
CDR3aa: CASSQLAGEETQYF
d_gene: TRBD2
abundance: .
j_gene: TRBJ2-5
v_gene: TRBV14

CDR3nt: TGTGCCATCAGTGAGGCGGGCGGGGCCAATGAAAAACTGTTTTTT
CDR3aa: CAISEAGGANEKLFF
d_gene: .
abundance: .
j_gene: TRBJ1-4
v_gene: TRBV10-3

CDR3nt: TGTGCCAGCAGCTTAGTAGGGCAGCGGGAGACCCAGTACTTC
CDR3aa: CASSLVGQRETQYF
d_gene: .
abundance: .
j_gene: TRBJ2-5
v_gene: TRBV11-1

CDR3nt: TGTGCCAGCAGCGTGGGGGGTGCAGACTATGGCTACACCTTC
CDR3aa: CASSVGGADYGYTF
d_gene: .
abundance: once
j_gene: TRBJ1-2
v_gene: TRBV9

CDR3nt: TGTGCCAGCGGCACAGGTAGGGGGACAGGGTTGAATGAGCAGTTCTTC
CDR3aa: CASGTGRGTGLNEQFF
d_gene: TRBD1
abundance: .
j_gene: TRBJ2-1
v_gene: TRBV6-6

CDR3nt: TGTGCCAGTACCAGACAGGTCGACTATGGCTACACCTTC
CDR3aa: CASTRQVDYGYTF
d_gene: .
abundance: .
j_gene: TRBJ1-2
v_gene: TRBV19

CDR3nt: TGTGCCAGCAGTACTCGCTATGGCTACACCTTC
CDR3aa: CASSTRYGYTF
d_gene: .
abundance: .
j_gene: TRBJ1-2
v_gene: TRBV12-3/TRBV12-4

CDR3nt: TGTGCCAGCAGCTTCAGAGGGCCTCCCGGGGAGCTGTTTTTT
CDR3aa: CASSFRGPPGELFF
d_gene: .
abundance: few
j_gene: TRBJ2-2
v_gene: TRBV5-4

CDR3nt: TGTGCCAGTAGTATAGTCCAGGGCTACACTGAAGCTTTCTTT
CDR3aa: CASSIVQGYTEAFF
d_gene: .
abundance: .
j_gene: TRBJ1-1
v_gene: TRBV19

CDR3nt: TGCGCCAGCAGCCCCGGACTGTTAACAGATACGCAGTATTTT
CDR3aa: CASSPGLLTDTQYF
d_gene: .
abundance: .
j_gene: TRBJ2-3
v_gene: TRBV5-1

CDR3nt: TGTGCCTTGTCGTCCTCTGGAAACACCATATATTTT
CDR3aa: CALSSSGNTIYF
d_gene: .
abundance: once
j_gene: TRBJ1-3
v_gene: TRBV6-5

CDR3nt: TGTGCCAGCAGCCAAATAGCGGGGGGCCCGGGCGAGCAGTACTTC
CDR3aa: CASSQIAGGPGEQYF
d_gene: TRBD2
abundance: .
j_gene: TRBJ2-7
v_gene: TRBV3-1/TRBV3-2

CDR3nt: TGTGCCAGCAGCGGGGCAGGGGGGATGGATACGCAGTATTTT
CDR3aa: CASSGAGGMDTQYF
d_gene: .
abundance: .
j_gene: TRBJ2-3
v_gene: TRBV14